This TCR beta chain stems from a study of T cell changes during pregnancy in multiple sclerosis. Clones were read by immunoSEQ multiplex PCR, and TCRdb kept only the in-frame ones, dropping some. This table has tens of thousands of clones, about 91% appearing once. Germline loops: CDR1 SGHRS, CDR2 YFSETQ. Unmatched junction bases numbered 1, after V lost 6 bases and J lost 1 base. CDR3 length: 14 residues. Specimen: CD4+ T cells from peripheral blood mononuclear cells, collected after pregnancy. The J gene is TRBJ2-2, the V gene TRBV5-1; TRBD2 aligns across 9 bases. The source is a female donor with multiple sclerosis, enrolled in a pregnancy study. CDR3 in amino acids: CASMTSGNTGELFF. The CDR3 DNA is TGCGCCAGCATGACTAGCGGGAACACCGGGGAGCTGTTTTTT.